Presented here are 32 T cell receptor beta chains from one specimen sequenced in a study of control samples from healthy donors and cancer patients (TCRdb year 2020). Receptor libraries were prepared by the immunoSEQ multiplex PCR assay. Not all clones reach the TCRdb copy of this immuneACCESS table, which keeps in-frame sequences only. Checked studies attribute under half of the gap to unresolved V genes and leave the rest unexplained. Here the sample has 150,000 to 200,000 clones; 94% occur a single time. Together, the top ten hold around 13% of the sample. The specimen was PBMCs. All receptors derive from a man between 60 and 75 years old with colorectal cancer.

This clone was found a few times. The J gene is TRBJ2-7, the V gene TRBV30; TRBD2 matches 10 bases. The CDR3 is 14 residues long. V lost 2 bases and J lost 2; bases outside the gene matches: 3. Germline V gene lookup returns CDR1 GTSNPN and CDR2 SVGIG (reference sequence). The CDR3 nucleotides read TGTGCCTGGAGTATTAGCGGGGGGCCCTACGAGCAGTACTTC. Its protein product is CAWSISGGPYEQYF.

This chain connects TRBV29-1 to TRBJ1-1, with TRBD1 matching 9 bases. The length of the CDR3 is 14 residues. Germline-derived CDR1 and CDR2 are SQVTM and ANQGSEA. V was pared by 6 bases and J by 1 base, with 6 bases of the junction left unmatched. The CDR3 sequence: CSVGQGSKNTEAFF. CDR3 sequence (DNA): TGCAGCGTAGGACAGGGGAGTAAGAACACTGAAGCTTTCTTT.

The chain joins TRBV19 to TRBJ2-1, with TRBD2 matching over 8 bases. The CDR3 sequence is 15 residues long. Germline trimming cut 3 bases from V and 4 bases from J; bases unmatched to any gene: 5. The V gene's germline CDR1 is LNHDA and CDR2 SQIVND (reference sequence). The DNA of the CDR3 is TGTGCCAGTAGTATCGCGGCGGGGGGTTACAATGAGCAGTTCTTC. This translates into CASSIAAGGYNEQFF.

The chain joins TRBV6-1 to TRBJ2-3; 10 bases are a match to TRBD2. V shed 4 bases and J 1 base; nucleotides not matched to a gene: 8. Looked up from germline, CDR1 is MNHNS and CDR2 is SASEGT. The CDR3 consists of 17 residues. DNA of the CDR3: TGTGCCAGCAGTGCGGGCACTACTAGCGGGGGCACAGATACGCAGTATTTT. As protein: CASSAGTTSGGTDTQYF.

V and J are TRBV18 and TRBJ1-5, with a weak D call TRBD1 (5 bases). The germline gives CDR1 KGHSH, CDR2 LQKENI. The CDR3 consists of 15 residues. Deletions cut 3 bases from V and 4 bases from J, with 13 bases between. CDR3 nucleotides: TGTGCCAGCTCACCTCGGTCGGGGGAAAATCAGCCCCAGCATTTT. This gives the protein CASSPRSGENQPQHF.

The V gene is TRBV24-1, the J gene TRBJ1-5, with D possibly being TRBD1 (6 bases). Germline CDR1 and CDR2: KGHDR and SFDVKD. The CDR3 contains 15 residues. The V end was cut by 7 bases, the J end by 0 bases, with 12 bases between. CDR3 coding DNA: TGTGCCACCAGCCAGACAGGACCTAGCAATCAGCCCCAGCATTTT. Translation gives CATSQTGPSNQPQHF.

The chain couples TRBV7-2 to TRBJ2-3, with D maybe TRBD2 (7 bases). This CDR3 contains 17 residues. Germline V gives CDR1 SGHTA, CDR2 FQGNSA. Trimming removed 1 base from V and 1 base from J, with 15 bases in between. CDR3 sequence (DNA): TGTGCCAGCAGCTTAGTTTTTAGGGGGGGCGGCACAGATACGCAGTATTTT. This encodes CASSLVFRGGGTDTQYF.

This chain uses TRBV29-1 with TRBJ2-1, with 7 bases aligning to TRBD2. Trimming at V came to 8 bases and at J to 8 bases, leaving 6 bases not matched to a gene. Germline CDR1 reads SQVTM; CDR2 reads ANQGSEA. CDR3 length: 11 amino acids. The CDR3 DNA sequence: TGCAGCTACTCTGCGGGGGATGAGCAGTTCTTC. Residues: CSYSAGDEQFF.

The chain links TRBV7-2 to TRBJ2-5; D gene uncertain. V was clipped by 5 bases and J by 4 bases, with 11 bases between them. This CDR3 has 13 residues. Germline V gives CDR1 SGHTA, CDR2 FQGNSA. This CDR3 is CASSVRVGETQYF. In nucleotides, the CDR3 is TGTGCCAGCAGCGTACGGGTAGGAGAGACCCAGTACTTC. The full variable domain, completed using reference TRBV7-2 and TRBJ2-5, is GAGVSQSPSNKVTEKGKDVELRCDPISGHTALYWYRQSLGQGLEFLIYFQGNSAPDKSGLPSDRFSAERTGGSVSTLTIQRTQQEDSAVYLCASSVRVGETQYFGPGTRLLVL.

The chain employs TRBV5-1 and TRBJ1-5, with D hard to call. Germline values: CDR1 SGHRS, CDR2 YFSETQ. Trimming removed 5 bases at V and 4 bases at J, with 13 bases between. This CDR3 has 14 amino acids. The DNA of the CDR3 is TGCGCCAGCAGGTACGGGGATTCGAATCAGCCCCAGCATTTT. This codes for CASRYGDSNQPQHF.

V is TRBV7-9 and J is TRBJ1-2; perhaps TRBD1 as D (5 bases). CDR3 size: 15 residues. The germline V and J ends were trimmed by 4 bases and 7 bases, with 19 bases remaining between them. CDR1 and CDR2 (germline): SEHNR, FQNEAQ (reference sequence). This CDR3 reads CASSSFGGDLLGYTF. As DNA, the CDR3 is TGTGCCAGCAGCTCGTTCGGGGGGGATCTTCTTGGCTACACCTTC.

V gene TRBV4-2 combines with J gene TRBJ2-5; 15 bases agree with TRBD2. The CDR3 loop spans 16 amino acids. Trimming at V came to 4 bases and at J to 3 bases, leaving 3 bases not matched to a gene. Looked up from germline, CDR1 is LGHNA and CDR2 is YNFKEQ. The CDR3 DNA reads TGTGCCAGCAGCCCGGGACTAGCGGGGGGAGAAGAGACCCAGTACTTC. The encoded protein is CASSPGLAGGEETQYF.

CDR3 coding DNA: TGTGCCAGTAGTATAGATCTTAGAGGGACCGGTGGCTACACCTTC. The encoded protein is CASSIDLRGTGGYTF. The chain carries TRBV19 and TRBJ1-2; maybe TRBD1 (5 bases). Germline V lookup: CDR1 LNHDA, CDR2 SQIVND (reference sequence). There are 15 residues in the CDR3. The V end was cut by 0 bases, the J end by 7 bases, with 15 bases between.

The V call is TRBV12-5, the J call TRBJ2-7; 11 bases match TRBD2. CDR1 LGHNT and CDR2 FRNRAP come from the germline V gene. V dropped 2 bases and J dropped 3; count of bases not matched to a gene: 0. The CDR3 has 14 amino acids. CDR3 loop: CASGLTSGGYEQYF. DNA for the CDR3: TGTGCTAGTGGTTTGACTAGCGGGGGCTACGAGCAGTACTTC.

The rearrangement links TRBV3-1 (or the pseudogene TRBV3-2) to TRBJ1-2; the match to TRBD1 covers 7 bases. CDR1 is LGHDT and CDR2 is YNNKEL in the germline V gene (reference sequence). The junction had 9 bases not matched to a gene; V was cut back by 4 bases and J by 7 bases. This CDR3 is built from 14 residues. The CDR3 sequence: CASSPLTGEPGYTF. The CDR3 DNA reads TGTGCCAGCAGCCCTTTAACAGGGGAGCCTGGCTACACCTTC.

This clone appeared a single time. The V call is TRBV7-9, the J call TRBJ2-5, with D unclear. CDR3 size: 15 residues. V dropped 2 bases and J dropped 2 bases, with 12 bases sitting between them. Germline CDR1 and CDR2: SEHNR and FQNEAQ (reference sequence). CDR3: CASSLPGSRQETQYF. In DNA, the CDR3 is TGTGCCAGCAGCTTACCCGGGTCTCGACAAGAGACCCAGTACTTC.

The chain links TRBV7-9 to TRBJ1-6; 7 bases fit TRBD1. In germline, CDR1 is SEHNR, CDR2 FQNEAQ (reference sequence). V lost 6 bases, J lost 6 bases, and 5 bases stayed unmatched. This CDR3 is 14 amino acids long. The DNA for the CDR3 is TGTGCCAGCAGTACAGGGGAGCTTAATTCACCCCTCCACTTT. It codes for CASSTGELNSPLHF.

A remark on this clone: Other DNA sequences within the sample encode an identical CDR3. V gene TRBV6-2 or TRBV6-3 combines with J gene TRBJ1-5; D gene uncertain. This CDR3 region has 12 residues. Trimming took off 4 bases at V and 4 bases at J, with 5 bases between the two ends. The germline gives CDR1 MNHEY, CDR2 SVGEGT. The CDR3 nucleotides read TGTGCCAGCAGTTTTTCTAATCAGCCCCAGCATTTT. This sequence encodes CASSFSNQPQHF.

The rearrangement links TRBV19 to TRBJ1-6, with a weak D call TRBD1 (5 bases). The length of the CDR3 is 14 residues. Germline V gene sequence: CDR1 LNHDA, CDR2 SQIVND (reference sequence). Trimming removed 1 base at V and 7 bases at J, with 8 bases between. Written as DNA, the CDR3 is TGTGCCAGTAGTATAGTTAAGGGGAATTCACCCCTCCACTTT. Its translation is CASSIVKGNSPLHF.

The chain is built from TRBV19 and TRBJ1-1; the D is unclear. Looked up from germline, CDR1 is LNHDA and CDR2 is SQIVND (reference sequence). Deletions cut 5 bases from V and 5 bases from J, with 18 bases between. This CDR3 is 15 amino acids long. DNA for the CDR3: TGTGCCAGTAGTTTAACCGGGAATCTAAGGACTGAAGCTTTCTTT. It translates to CASSLTGNLRTEAFF.

The rearrangement links TRBV24-1 to TRBJ2-3; a possible D gene is TRBD2 (7 bases). Trimming took 3 bases from V and 0 from J, leaving 12 bases between them. Germline V gene lookup returns CDR1 KGHDR and CDR2 SFDVKD. The CDR3 covers 16 residues. CDR3 coding DNA: TGTGCCACCAGTGATCCGGGGGGCCCAAGCACAGATACGCAGTATTTT. This encodes CATSDPGGPSTDTQYF.

Here the CDR3 DNA reads TGTGCCAGCAAGGGACAGATAAACACTGAAGCTTTCTTT. This encodes CASKGQINTEAFF. The rearrangement joins TRBV2 to TRBJ1-1, with 7 bases lining up with TRBD1. CDR1 is SNHLY and CDR2 is FYNNEI in the germline V gene. The CDR3 has 13 amino acids. The V segment lost 7 bases and the J segment 2 bases; nucleotides outside the gene matches: 4.

The chain employs TRBV5-8 and TRBJ1-1; D perhaps matches TRBD1 (5 bases). The CDR3 totals 14 residues. Trimming took 0 bases from V and 0 from J, leaving 6 bases between them. CDR1 and CDR2 (germline): SGHTS, YDEGEE. The CDR3 bases are TGTGCCAGCAGCTTGGGACAGATGAACACTGAAGCTTTCTTT. This encodes CASSLGQMNTEAFF.

J is TRBJ1-1 and V is TRBV9; TRBD1 might be the D (5 bases). This CDR3 spans 16 amino acids. Trimming stripped 1 base from V and 0 bases from J, with 13 bases between. The V gene's germline CDR1 is SGDLS and CDR2 YYNGEE. The DNA for the CDR3 is TGTGCCAGCAGCGTAATGGAGACAGACCTGAACACTGAAGCTTTCTTT. Translating gives CASSVMETDLNTEAFF.

The chain joins TRBV29-1 to TRBJ1-3; 8 bases match TRBD1. The V and J ends lost 7 bases and 2 bases, in that order; junction bases with no gene match: 7. Germline V lookup: CDR1 SQVTM, CDR2 ANQGSEA. This CDR3 has 14 amino acids. This CDR3 reads CSASDRGTGNTIYF. Here the CDR3 DNA reads TGCAGCGCCTCTGACAGGGGTACTGGAAACACCATATATTTT.

This sequence joins TRBV3-1 (or the pseudogene TRBV3-2) and TRBJ1-5, with TRBD1 matching over 7 bases. The junction had 3 bases not matched to a gene; V was cut back by 4 bases and J by 3 bases. This CDR3 comprises 14 residues. Germline V lookup: CDR1 LGHDT, CDR2 YNNKEL (reference sequence). The CDR3 sequence: CASSPGQYNQPQHF. The CDR3 DNA reads TGTGCCAGCAGCCCGGGACAGTACAATCAGCCCCAGCATTTT.

V usage is TRBV27 and J usage is TRBJ2-3; weak D call: TRBD2 (5 bases). With 5 bases removed from V and 0 bases from J, the gap between germline ends came to 15 bases. Germline CDR1 is MNHEY and CDR2 is SMNVEV (reference sequence). The CDR3 consists of 16 residues. The CDR3, as DNA: TGTGCCAGCAGTCCGTGGTTGCGGGTTAGCACAGATACGCAGTATTTT. This gives the protein CASSPWLRVSTDTQYF.

The chain has TRBV6-6 and TRBJ1-6, with TRBD1 matching over 7 bases. Germline V gene data show CDR1 as MNHNY and CDR2 as SVGAGI (reference sequence). This CDR3 is built from 16 residues. V lost 2 bases, J lost 6 bases, and 7 bases stayed unmatched. DNA of the CDR3: TGTGCCAGCAGTTACCCCTCAGGGGGAGGTAATTCACCCCTCCACTTT. Residues: CASSYPSGGGNSPLHF.

CDR3: CASSLGQGKGEQYF. The CDR3 bases are TGCGCCAGCAGCTTGGGACAGGGGAAAGGGGAGCAGTACTTC. This chain connects TRBV5-1 to TRBJ2-7, with 8 bases fitting TRBD1. Trimming took 0 bases from V and 7 from J; bases not matched to a gene: 6. The CDR3 runs to 14 residues. Germline assignment: CDR1 SGHRS and CDR2 YFSETQ.

The rearrangement uses TRBV19 and TRBJ1-6; TRBD1 agrees at 9 bases. Per germline, CDR1 LNHDA and CDR2 SQIVND (reference sequence). Losses at the gene ends were 5 bases for V and 18 bases for J; bases not matched to a gene: 8. The CDR3 consists of 12 residues. The CDR3 DNA follows: TGTGCCAGTAGTCAAGGACAGGGGCGGAGCCACTTT. Its protein product is CASSQGQGRSHF. Full variable domain (missing parts from reference TRBV19 and TRBJ1-6): DGGITQSPKYLFRKEGQNVTLSCEQNLNHDAMYWYRQDPGQGLRLIYYSQIVNDFQKGDIAEGYSVSREKKESFPLTVTSAQKNPTAFYLCASSQGQGRSHFGNGTRLTVT.

J is TRBJ1-2 and V is TRBV9, with 8 bases aligning to TRBD1. V was pared by 4 bases and J by 5 bases, with 7 bases of the junction left unmatched. Germline assignment: CDR1 SGDLS and CDR2 YYNGEE. This CDR3 region has 14 residues. The CDR3 region is CASSPRTGTYGYTF. DNA of the CDR3: TGTGCCAGCAGCCCGCGGACAGGGACGTATGGCTACACCTTC.

The genes are TRBV29-1 and TRBJ1-1; the match to TRBD1 covers 7 bases. J was trimmed by 4 bases and V by 5 bases; bases with no gene match: 4. This CDR3 contains 12 residues. CDR1 and CDR2 (germline): SQVTM, ANQGSEA. For the CDR3, the DNA is TGCAGCGTTTCCCCAGGGGGCACTGAAGCTTTCTTT. It yields the protein CSVSPGGTEAFF.